Shown below are 9 T cell receptor beta chains from a single sample sequenced in a study of CD8 T cells in Susac syndrome. RNA was extracted with the RNeasy kit, and a quantity of roughly 0.5 to 1 ug was reverse transcribed using random hexamers. TCRdb reprocessed the immunoSEQ multiplex PCR reads with MiXCR, giving one entry per CDR3 protein. The sample shows 150,000 to 200,000 distinct CDR3 sequences, 90% to 95% of them seen only once. The sequenced sample was CD4+ T cells from PBMCs. The receptors here all came from a human donor with multiple sclerosis.

The V and J genes are TRBV19 and TRBJ2-6; D remains ambiguous. CDR3 length: 16 amino acids. V was trimmed by 7 bases and J by 0 bases, leaving 13 bases between them. The germline V gene encodes CDR1 LNHDA and CDR2 SQIVND (reference sequence). In nucleotides, the CDR3 is TGTGCCAGTAAAGCCCAGCCCCTCTCTGGGGCCAACGTCCTGACTTTC. It is translated as CASKAQPLSGANVLTF.

The rearrangement uses TRBV9 and TRBJ1-1; no definite D call. The CDR3 length is 13 residues. Germline V gene lookup returns CDR1 SGDLS and CDR2 YYNGEE. V was shortened by 4 bases and J by 3 bases, with 10 bases between the two germline ends. CDR3 in DNA: TGTGCCAGCAGCTTCACCCAGGACACTGAAGCTTTCTTT. Translating it yields CASSFTQDTEAFF. The complete variable domain, with remaining parts taken from reference TRBV9 and TRBJ1-1, reads DSGVTQTPKHLITATGQRVTLRCSPRSGDLSVYWYQQSLDQGLQFLIQYYNGEERAKGNILERFSAQQFPDLHSELNLSSLELGDSALYFCASSFTQDTEAFFGQGTRLTVV.

This clonotype has a single count. V usage is TRBV7-3 and J usage is TRBJ2-7, with 10 bases identical to TRBD1. V shed 5 bases and J 4 bases; nucleotides not matched to a gene: 5. The CDR3 sequence is 14 residues long. Germline CDR1 is SGHTA and CDR2 is FQGTGA. The CDR3 sequence: CASSPGTGDYEQYF. The CDR3 bases are TGTGCCAGCAGCCCGGGGACAGGGGATTACGAGCAGTACTTC.

This chain links TRBV2 with TRBJ1-5, with D possibly matching TRBD1 (5 bases). Germline assignment: CDR1 SNHLY and CDR2 FYNNEI. V lost 7 bases, J lost 4 bases, and 11 bases lay in between. This CDR3 is built from 13 residues. The CDR3 spells CASTRDSNQPQHF. The DNA for the CDR3 is TGTGCCAGCACCCGGGACTCTAATCAGCCCCAGCATTTT.

The chain joins TRBV24-1 to TRBJ1-2; D gene ambiguous. CDR1 and CDR2 (germline): KGHDR, SFDVKD. The CDR3 has 18 amino acids. The V and J ends lost 2 bases and 5 bases respectively, with 23 bases between them. The CDR3 bases are TGTGCCACCAGTGATTCGCGTCGGGCGACGGGCAGAAGTTATGGCTACACCTTC. Its protein is CATSDSRRATGRSYGYTF.

The chain employs TRBV28 and TRBJ2-7; D may be TRBD2 (5 bases). The CDR3 sequence is 13 residues long. V lost 6 bases to trimming and J lost 3 bases, with 12 bases between them. CDR1 MDHEN and CDR2 SYDVKM come from the germline V gene. The CDR3, as DNA: TGTGCCAGCAGGAGGGAAGAGCTCTACGAGCAGTACTTC. Its translation is CASRREELYEQYF.

This clonotype is a singleton in its sample. V usage is TRBV20-1 and J usage is TRBJ1-2; possible D gene TRBD1, 5 bases. There are 15 residues in the CDR3. Germline assignment: CDR1 DFQATT and CDR2 SNEGSKA (reference sequence). V lost 6 bases, J lost 8 bases, and 25 bases lay in between. The CDR3 sequence: CSAPPAGGTVDGYTF. For the CDR3, the DNA is TGCAGTGCACCCCCGGCGGGGGGTACAGTGGACGGCTACACCTTC.

DNA of the CDR3: TGCAGTGCTAGAGTGACAATGGAGACCCAGTACTTC. It translates to CSARVTMETQYF. The V gene is TRBV20-1, the J gene TRBJ2-5; no definite D call. The CDR3 has 12 amino acids. Germline loops: CDR1 DFQATT, CDR2 SNEGSKA (reference sequence). V gave up 1 base and J gave up 5 bases, with 8 bases separating them.

The rearrangement joins TRBV29-1 to TRBJ1-1; no reliable D call. The CDR3 has 13 residues. Germline assignment: CDR1 SQVTM and CDR2 ANQGSEA. Trimming pared 3 bases from V and 0 bases from J, leaving 8 bases between. CDR3 amino acids: CSVEYRVNTEAFF. In nucleotides, the CDR3 is TGCAGCGTTGAGTACAGAGTGAACACTGAAGCTTTCTTT.